This T cell receptor (beta chain) derives from a study of T cell responses to AZD1222 COVID-19 vaccine. Study-wide results and limits: Spike-specific TCR repertoires showed rising breadth and depth after two AZD1222 doses. Clonal diversity may have been underestimated, and the donors were mostly white British, with more females than males. Baseline serostatus was positive in only six AZD1222 recipients.

On this clone: Its antigen is unidentified.

TCRdb's table, derived via immunoSEQ multiplex PCR, lists solely in-frame clones and lacks some. The profile shows approximately 200,000 clones, around 90% of them singletons. The CDR3 totals 12 residues. In germline, CDR1 is SGDLS, CDR2 YYNGEE. V was shortened by 3 bases and J by 5 bases, with 8 bases between the two germline ends. The rearrangement uses TRBV9 and TRBJ1-1; D unresolved. The source is an adult in good health. The sample was peripheral blood, taken on day 0 of AZD1222 vaccination. Here the CDR3 DNA reads TGTGCCAGCAGCGGATACAAAACTGAAGCTTTCTTT. It encodes CASSGYKTEAFF. The entire variable domain, with the rest obtained from reference TRBV9 and TRBJ1-1, is as follows: DSGVTQTPKHLITATGQRVTLRCSPRSGDLSVYWYQQSLDQGLQFLIQYYNGEERAKGNILERFSAQQFPDLHSELNLSSLELGDSALYFCASSGYKTEAFFGQGTRLTVV.